The 10 T cell receptor beta chains below all came from one sample that was sequenced in a study of vaccination effects on CD4 cells after COVID-19. These TCRs are of unknown antigen specificity. Antigen-specific CD4+ T cells were expanded (with viral peptide pools) by the ViraFEST assay ahead of sequencing. Culture proceeded for more than 8 days, and CD4+ T cells were then isolated. According to the study, vaccine recipients showed no prior SARS-CoV-2 infection and negative nucleocapsid antibodies. Measured with immunoSEQ multiplex PCR; TCRdb has only the in-frame clones, and not every one. Of just under 75,000 clones listed, 60% to 75% are singletons. This specimen consisted of CD4+ T cells from PBMCs cultured with HCoV-NL63 spike peptides, obtained before COVID-19 vaccination. All receptors come from a human donor who received a COVID-19 vaccine.

The rearrangement links TRBV11-2 to TRBJ1-5; D possibly corresponds to TRBD1 (6 bases). The germline V gene encodes CDR1 SGHAT and CDR2 FQNNGV. V lost 3 bases and J 6 bases, leaving 12 bases between the germline ends. The CDR3 covers 14 residues. CDR3 sequence: CASSLDSHTQPQHF. The CDR3 nucleotides read TGTGCCAGCAGCTTGGACAGCCATACTCAGCCCCAGCATTTT.

The V gene is TRBV5-1, the J gene TRBJ2-1, with a weak D call TRBD2 (7 bases). Germline CDR1 and CDR2: SGHRS and YFSETQ. The germline V and J ends were trimmed by 3 bases and 3 bases, with 22 bases remaining between them. The CDR3 runs 18 residues. CDR3: CASSSPGGPGGGYNEQFF. As DNA, the CDR3 is TGCGCCAGCAGCTCACCCGGGGGCCCGGGGGGAGGCTACAATGAGCAGTTCTTC.

This clone was observed a few times. The rearrangement uses TRBV27 and TRBJ2-1; TRBD2 aligns across 11 bases. Germline V gene data show CDR1 as MNHEY and CDR2 as SMNVEV (reference sequence). The CDR3 has 18 amino acids. Trimming cost V 4 bases and J 10 bases; bases outside gene matches: 18. CDR3 sequence: CASSSLAGGPTMFVEQFF. CDR3 coding DNA: TGTGCCAGCAGTTCGCTAGCGGGGGGCCCTACAATGTTTGTGGAGCAGTTCTTC.

CDR3 amino acids: CASSPGLHTDTQYF. The CDR3, as DNA: TGTGCCAGCAGCCCCGGACTTCACACAGATACGCAGTATTTT. The gene calls are TRBV7-9 and TRBJ2-3; D perhaps matches TRBD2 (5 bases). Germline loops: CDR1 SEHNR, CDR2 FQNEAQ (reference sequence). The length of the CDR3 is 14 residues. V gave up 5 bases and J gave up 2 bases, with 11 bases separating them.

This clone occurred once. The chain has TRBV30 and TRBJ1-1, with a weak D call TRBD1 (5 bases). CDR1 GTSNPN and CDR2 SVGIG come from the germline V gene (reference sequence). This CDR3 has 15 amino acids. Between the trimmed V and J ends, which lost 0 bases and 0 bases, there was a span of 11 bases. The CDR3 nucleotides are TGTGCCTGGAGTGTACAGCACAGGATGAACACTGAAGCTTTCTTT. Translating gives CAWSVQHRMNTEAFF.

The chain carries TRBV4-1 and TRBJ1-5; no firm D call. The V end lost 0 bases, the J end lost 2 bases, and 11 bases lay between the germline ends. Germline CDR1 reads MGHRA; CDR2 reads YSYEKL. The CDR3 is 16 residues long. The CDR3 DNA reads as TGCGCCAGCAGCCAAGATCTTTCCCTTCGCAATCAGCCCCAGCATTTT. This encodes CASSQDLSLRNQPQHF.

This clone was observed a handful of times. The chain is built from TRBV6-4 and TRBJ1-1; D is unresolved. The CDR3 has 15 residues. The V end lost 4 bases, the J end lost 1 base, and 13 bases lay between the germline ends. CDR1 and CDR2 (germline): MRHNA, SNTAGT. The CDR3 DNA sequence: TGTGCCAGCAGTGTTGAGGGATTGGGGAACACTGAAGCTTTCTTT. Its translation is CASSVEGLGNTEAFF.

This chain links TRBV7-9 with TRBJ1-6, with 8 bases aligning to TRBD1. After removal of 3 bases from V and 10 bases from J, the junction contained 11 bases not matched to a gene. Germline-derived CDR1 and CDR2 are SEHNR and FQNEAQ (reference sequence). The CDR3 covers 16 residues. The DNA for the CDR3 is TGTGCCAGCAGCTTGGGGCTTGGACAGGGAAAATCACCCCTCCACTTT. Residues: CASSLGLGQGKSPLHF.

The chain has TRBV5-1 and TRBJ2-3, with D hard to call. Germline CDR1 reads SGHRS; CDR2 reads YFSETQ. The CDR3 totals 14 residues. With 0 bases removed from V and 6 bases from J, the gap between germline ends came to 11 bases. Here the CDR3 reads CASSLGGPLDTQYF. The CDR3 DNA is TGCGCCAGCAGCTTGGGAGGCCCCCTGGATACGCAGTATTTT.

This clone was seen only once. The gene calls are TRBV18 and TRBJ2-5, with 9 bases that match TRBD2. V shed 0 bases and J 1 base; nucleotides not matched to a gene: 3. The CDR3 totals 16 residues. Germline-derived CDR1 and CDR2 are KGHSH and LQKENI. For the CDR3, the DNA is TGTGCCAGCTCACCACCTAGCGGGGGAGTCCAAGAGACCCAGTACTTC. The encoded protein is CASSPPSGGVQETQYF.